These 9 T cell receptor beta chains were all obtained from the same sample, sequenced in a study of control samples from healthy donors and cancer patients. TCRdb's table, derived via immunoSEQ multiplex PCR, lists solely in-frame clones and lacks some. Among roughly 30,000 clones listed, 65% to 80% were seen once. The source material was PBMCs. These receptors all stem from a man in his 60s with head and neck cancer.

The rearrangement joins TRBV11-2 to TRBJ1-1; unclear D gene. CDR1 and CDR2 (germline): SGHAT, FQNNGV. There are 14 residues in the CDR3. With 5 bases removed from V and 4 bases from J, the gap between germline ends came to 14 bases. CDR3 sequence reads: CASSPNKRGTEAFF. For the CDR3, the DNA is TGTGCCAGCAGCCCTAATAAGCGAGGCACTGAAGCTTTCTTT.

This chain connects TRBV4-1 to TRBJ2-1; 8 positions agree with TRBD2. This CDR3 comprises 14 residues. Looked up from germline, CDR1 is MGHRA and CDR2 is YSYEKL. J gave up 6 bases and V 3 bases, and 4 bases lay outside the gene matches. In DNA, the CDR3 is TGCGCCAGCAGCCATGGCGGGAGGCTCAATGAGCAGTTCTTC. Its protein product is CASSHGGRLNEQFF.

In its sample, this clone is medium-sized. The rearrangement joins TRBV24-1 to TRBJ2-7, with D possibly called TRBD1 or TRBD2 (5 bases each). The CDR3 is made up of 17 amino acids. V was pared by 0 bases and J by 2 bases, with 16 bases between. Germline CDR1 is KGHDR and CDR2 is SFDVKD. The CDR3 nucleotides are TGTGCCACCAGTGATTTGAGGTCGAGGGACCAGACCTACGAGCAGTACTTC. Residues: CATSDLRSRDQTYEQYF.

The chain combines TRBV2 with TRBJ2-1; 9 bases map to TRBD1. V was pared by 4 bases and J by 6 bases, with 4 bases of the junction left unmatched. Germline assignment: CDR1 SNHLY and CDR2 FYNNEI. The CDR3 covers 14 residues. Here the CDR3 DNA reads TGTGCCAGCAGTGGCCACAGGGGGCTCAATGAGCAGTTCTTC. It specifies CASSGHRGLNEQFF.

CDR3 bases: TGTGCCAGCAGCGCCCCTCAAGACAGGGCCGATAACACTGAAGCTTTCTTT. Protein: CASSAPQDRADNTEAFF. The V call is TRBV9, the J call TRBJ1-1, with TRBD1 identical over 7 bases. Trimming at V came to 3 bases and at J to 2 bases, leaving 13 bases not matched to a gene. This CDR3 spans 17 amino acids. Germline V lookup: CDR1 SGDLS, CDR2 YYNGEE.

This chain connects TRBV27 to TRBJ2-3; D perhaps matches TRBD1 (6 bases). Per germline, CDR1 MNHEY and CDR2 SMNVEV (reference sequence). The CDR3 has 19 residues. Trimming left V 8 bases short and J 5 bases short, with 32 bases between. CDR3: CASPTGASNSGPGEDTQYF. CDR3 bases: TGTGCCAGCCCGACAGGAGCCTCCAACTCGGGGCCCGGGGAAGATACGCAGTATTTT.

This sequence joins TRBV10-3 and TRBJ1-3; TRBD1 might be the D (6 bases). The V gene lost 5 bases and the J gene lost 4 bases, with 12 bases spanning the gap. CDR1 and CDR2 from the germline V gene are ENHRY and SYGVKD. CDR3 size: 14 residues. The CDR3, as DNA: TGTGCCATCAGTACCGGGACACAAGGAAACACCATATATTTT. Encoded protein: CAISTGTQGNTIYF.

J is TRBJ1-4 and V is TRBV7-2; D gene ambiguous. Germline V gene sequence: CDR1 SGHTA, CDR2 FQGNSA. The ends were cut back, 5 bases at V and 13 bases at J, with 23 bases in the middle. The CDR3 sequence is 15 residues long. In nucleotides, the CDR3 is TGTGCCAGCAGCCTACAGCGGTTGAGTCGAAAAGGACTGTTTTTT. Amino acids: CASSLQRLSRKGLFF.

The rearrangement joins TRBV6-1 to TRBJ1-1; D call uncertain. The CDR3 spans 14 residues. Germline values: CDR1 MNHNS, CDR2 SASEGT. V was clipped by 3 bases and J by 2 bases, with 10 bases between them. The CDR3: CASSEYKINTEAFF. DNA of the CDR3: TGTGCCAGCAGTGAGTACAAAATAAACACTGAAGCTTTCTTT.